This TCR beta chain stems from a study of T cell responses to AZD1222 COVID-19 vaccine. Study-level points and caveats: Vaccination with two AZD1222 doses was followed by a rise in Spike-specific TCR breadth and depth. Epitopes outside B.1.351 and B.1.1.7 mutated regions reportedly drew nearly half of spike TCRs. Clonal diversity was possibly underestimated, and the donors were mostly white British, with more females.

The CDR3 runs to 11 residues. Germline V gene lookup returns CDR1 SGHTA and CDR2 FQGNSA. V dropped 8 bases and J dropped 7 bases, with 11 bases sitting between them. Method: immunoSEQ multiplex PCR; TCRdb's copy keeps in-frame clones and lacks some. The top ten clones hold around 1.5% of a sample with about 180,000 clones, 94% of them seen once. Notes on this clone: Its matching antigen is unknown.

Second-dose recipients at about 4 or about 12 weeks were treated as one pooled group. The TCR sequence derives from an adult who received the AZD1222 COVID-19 vaccine. The chain recombines TRBV7-2 with TRBJ1-2; no clear D gene. The source material was peripheral blood, sampled 28 days after the second AZD1222 dose. The DNA of the CDR3 is TGTGCCAGCGAGGAAGGGCTTGGCTACACCTTC. This translates into CASEEGLGYTF.